The rows below give T cell receptor beta chains drawn from one sample of a study of T cells in Graves' hyperthyroidism and ophthalmopathy. TCRdb recomputed calls from the multiplex PCR reads with MiXCR, one row per CDR3 protein. The sample shows some 580,000 distinct CDR3 sequences, 16% of them seen only once. Sequences were obtained from blood. These TCRs come from a middle-aged woman with Graves' ophthalmopathy. Each CDR3 is given with its conserved first and last residue. The D gene is left open where the match is weak. Size values are once, few and many counts, or a class for expanded clones, and some rows have none.

TRBD1	TRBV2	TRBJ2-7	many	CASKYLGQGSYEQYF	TGTGCCAGCAAATATTTGGGACAGGGGTCCTACGAGCAGTACTTC
.	TRBV24-1	TRBJ1-1	few	CATSYPGRDESANTEAFF	TGTGCCACCAGCTACCCCGGGAGGGACGAGTCGGCGAACACTGAAGCTTTCTTT
TRBD2	TRBV27	TRBJ2-5	many	CASNPLPSGRYQETQYF	TGTGCCAGCAACCCCCTTCCTAGCGGGAGATATCAAGAGACCCAGTACTTC
.	TRBV18	TRBJ2-5	many	CASSRRDEETQYF	TGTGCCAGCTCCCGGCGGGATGAAGAGACCCAGTACTTC
.	TRBV2	TRBJ1-1	.	CASSGQQNTEAFF	TGTGCCAGCAGTGGACAGCAGAACACTGAAGCTTTCTTT
TRBD1	TRBV6-1	TRBJ2-5	many	CASSYLGQGGETQYF	TGTGCCAGCAGTTATTTAGGACAGGGAGGCGAGACCCAGTACTTC
TRBD2	TRBV30	TRBJ2-5	.	CAWRPPGGKETQYF	TGTGCCTGGAGGCCCCCGGGAGGGAAAGAGACCCAGTACTTC
.	TRBV6-1	TRBJ2-2	few	CASRAQQVANTGELFF	TGTGCCAGCAGAGCGCAGCAGGTAGCGAACACCGGGGAGCTGTTTTTT
TRBD1	TRBV18	TRBJ2-1	few	CASSFFAGTGGFEQFF	TGTGCCAGCTCATTCTTCGCCGGGACAGGGGGCTTTGAGCAGTTCTTC
.	TRBV5-5	TRBJ2-5	.	CASSLEQWKETQYF	TGTGCCAGCAGCTTGGAACAGTGGAAAGAGACCCAGTACTTC
.	TRBV6-1	TRBJ2-1	many	CASSPSATGNNEQFF	TGTGCCAGCAGCCCCTCCGCGACAGGTAACAATGAGCAGTTCTTC
.	TRBV28	TRBJ1-5	.	CASRDGSFHQPQHF	TGTGCCAGTCGGGACGGATCTTTTCATCAGCCCCAGCATTTT
TRBD1	TRBV12-3/TRBV12-4	TRBJ1-5	.	CASRMDRGSHQPQHF	TGTGCCAGCAGAATGGACAGGGGAAGTCATCAGCCCCAGCATTTT
.	TRBV7-3	TRBJ2-2	many	CASSLTGTGELFF	TGTGCCAGCAGCTTGACAGGCACCGGGGAGCTGTTTTTT